This T cell receptor beta chain came from a study of cytomegalovirus exposure and HLA in healthy donors. Germline loops: CDR1 MNHEY, CDR2 SVGAGI. The CDR3 totals 13 residues. The J segment lost 6 bases and the V segment lost 6 bases, leaving 4 bases of the junction unmatched. PCR primers comprised 60 Vbeta and 13 Jbeta primers. Sequencing used immunoSEQ multiplex PCR; TCRdb keeps in-frame clones, though not all of them. The table includes about 160,000 clones, roughly 80% detected once. The receptor was isolated from a male donor in good health and CMV-seropositive. V and J are TRBV6-5 and TRBJ2-7; 11 bases map to TRBD1. Sequencing was carried out using PBMCs. The CDR3 region is CASRRTGGGEQYF. CDR3 DNA sequence: TGTGCCAGCAGGCGGACAGGGGGCGGCGAGCAGTACTTC.